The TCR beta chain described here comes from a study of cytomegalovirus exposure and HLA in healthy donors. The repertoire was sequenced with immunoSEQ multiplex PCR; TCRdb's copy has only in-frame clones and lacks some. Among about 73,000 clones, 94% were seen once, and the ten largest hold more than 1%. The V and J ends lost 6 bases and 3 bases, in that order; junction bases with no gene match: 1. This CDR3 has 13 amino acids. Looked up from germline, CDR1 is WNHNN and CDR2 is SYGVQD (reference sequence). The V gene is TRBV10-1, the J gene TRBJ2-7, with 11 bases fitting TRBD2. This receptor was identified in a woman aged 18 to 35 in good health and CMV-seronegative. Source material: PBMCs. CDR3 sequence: CASRGLADYEQYF. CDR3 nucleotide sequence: TGCGCCAGCAGGGGACTAGCGGACTACGAGCAGTACTTC.